The 19 T cell receptor beta chains below come from one sample, sequenced in a study of cytomegalovirus exposure and HLA in healthy donors. 60 Vbeta and 13 Jbeta primers were used in PCR. The assay was immunoSEQ multiplex PCR, and TCRdb's table has in-frame clones only and misses some. The listing contains around 150,000 clones. The sample comprised PBMCs. Receptors originate from an older woman in good health and CMV-seronegative.

The chain employs TRBV5-1 and TRBJ2-2, with no clear D. The CDR3 consists of 14 residues. The V gene lost 7 bases and the J gene lost 0 bases, with 10 bases spanning the gap. Germline CDR1 and CDR2: SGHRS and YFSETQ. In DNA, the CDR3 is TGCGCCAGCTTTCAGGAAACGAACACCGGGGAGCTGTTTTTT. Translation gives CASFQETNTGELFF. The full variable domain, completed using reference TRBV5-1 and TRBJ2-2, is KAGVTQTPRYLIKTRGQQVTLSCSPISGHRSVSWYQQTPGQGLQFLFEYFSETQRNKGNFPGRFSGRQFSNSRSEMNVSTLELGDSALYLCASFQETNTGELFFGEGSRLTVL.

The chain combines TRBV2 with TRBJ1-1; D call uncertain. Germline CDR1 reads SNHLY; CDR2 reads FYNNEI. The germline V and J ends were trimmed by 8 bases and 4 bases, with 14 bases remaining between them. The CDR3 extends over 13 amino acids. CDR3 residues: CASGQMGSTEAFF. In DNA form, the CDR3 reads TGTGCCAGCGGCCAAATGGGGAGCACTGAAGCTTTCTTT.

This chain links TRBV7-2 with TRBJ1-1; 7 positions agree with TRBD1. Trimming removed 6 bases from V and 5 bases from J; junction bases left unmatched: 6. The CDR3 length is 13 residues. CDR1 is SGHTA and CDR2 is FQGNSA in the germline V gene. The chain's CDR3 is CASSSDRDTEAFF. The CDR3 coding sequence is TGTGCCAGCAGTTCTGACAGGGATACTGAAGCTTTCTTT.

This chain joins TRBV2 and TRBJ1-5, with D maybe TRBD1 (5 bases). The CDR3 extends over 14 amino acids. V lost 6 bases to trimming and J lost 0 bases, with 9 bases between them. CDR1 and CDR2 from the germline V gene are SNHLY and FYNNEI. The CDR3 sequence: CASSGRGSNQPQHF. The CDR3 region has the DNA TGTGCCAGCAGCGGTAGGGGTAGCAATCAGCCCCAGCATTTT.

This sequence joins TRBV19 and TRBJ2-1; maybe TRBD2 (5 bases). The germline gives CDR1 LNHDA, CDR2 SQIVND (reference sequence). This CDR3 has 15 amino acids. V was clipped by 6 bases and J by 4 bases, with 16 bases between them. CDR3 in amino acids: CASSLAAETYNEQFF. CDR3 in DNA: TGTGCCAGTAGCCTCGCAGCGGAAACGTACAATGAGCAGTTCTTC.

The J gene is TRBJ2-6, the V gene TRBV12-5, with D unresolved. Germline loops: CDR1 LGHNT, CDR2 FRNRAP. V was trimmed by 5 bases and J by 0 bases, leaving 8 bases between them. The CDR3 extends over 15 amino acids. The CDR3 protein is CASGPWSSGANVLTF. Here the CDR3 DNA reads TGTGCTAGTGGTCCCTGGAGCTCTGGGGCCAACGTCCTGACTTTC.

The chain has TRBV6-4 and TRBJ1-1, with a weak D call TRBD1 (6 bases). The germline V gene encodes CDR1 MRHNA and CDR2 SNTAGT. The length of the CDR3 is 16 residues. The V gene lost 0 bases and the J gene lost 1 base, with 12 bases spanning the gap. For the CDR3, the DNA is TGTGCCAGCAGTGACTCTCCGGGACAAACGAACACTGAAGCTTTCTTT. It encodes CASSDSPGQTNTEAFF.

This chain links TRBV7-7 with TRBJ2-7; D is perhaps TRBD2 (5 bases). The germline V gene encodes CDR1 SSHAT and CDR2 FNYEAQ (reference sequence). There are 15 residues in the CDR3. Trimming stripped 2 bases from V and 4 bases from J, with 15 bases between. The CDR3 region has the DNA TGTGCCAGCAGCTTAAAATTAGGGCCGGGGTACGAGCAGTACTTC. Protein: CASSLKLGPGYEQYF.

The chain uses TRBV6-5 and TRBJ2-7; TRBD2 matches 9 bases. V shed 0 bases, J shed 0 bases, and the junction held 0 bases outside the gene matches. Germline assignment: CDR1 MNHEY and CDR2 SVGAGI. This CDR3 region has 15 residues. The CDR3 spells CASSYSSGSSYEQYF. The CDR3 DNA follows: TGTGCCAGCAGTTACTCTAGCGGGAGCTCCTACGAGCAGTACTTC.

Of note for this clone: This same CDR3 is encoded by further DNA sequences in the sample. V gene TRBV7-3 combines with J gene TRBJ1-1, with D hard to call. The V gene's germline CDR1 is SGHTA and CDR2 FQGTGA. V was shortened by 2 bases and J by 2 bases, with 9 bases between the two germline ends. This CDR3 has 14 residues. The CDR3 is CASSLYRVNTEAFF. CDR3 DNA sequence: TGTGCCAGCAGCTTATATCGAGTTAACACTGAAGCTTTCTTT.

The V gene is TRBV18, the J gene TRBJ2-7, with D possibly matching TRBD2 (6 bases). The CDR3 has 15 residues. CDR1 is KGHSH, CDR2 LQKENI, per germline. V shed 6 bases and J shed 0 bases, with 15 bases lying between them. DNA for the CDR3: TGTGCCAGCTCCCTGGACGGGGGAAGCTCCTACGAGCAGTACTTC. Protein product: CASSLDGGSSYEQYF. The complete variable domain, with remaining parts taken from reference TRBV18 and TRBJ2-7, reads NAGVMQNPRHLVRRRGQEARLRCSPMKGHSHVYWYRQLPEEGLKFMVYLQKENIIDESGMPKERFSAEFPKEGPSILRIQQVVRGDSAAYFCASSLDGGSSYEQYFGPGTRLTVT.

The chain has TRBV19 and TRBJ2-5; TRBD2 aligns across 7 bases. V shed 11 bases and J 1 base; nucleotides not matched to a gene: 7. The CDR3 extends over 13 amino acids. Germline V gene sequence: CDR1 LNHDA, CDR2 SQIVND (reference sequence). DNA of the CDR3: TGTGCCGTAGGCGGGAGAGTCCAAGAGACCCAGTACTTC. The encoded protein is CAVGGRVQETQYF. The full variable domain, completed using reference TRBV19 and TRBJ2-5, is DGGITQSPKYLFRKEGQNVTLSCEQNLNHDAMYWYRQDPGQGLRLIYYSQIVNDFQKGDIAEGYSVSREKKESFPLTVTSAQKNPTAFYLCAVGGRVQETQYFGPGTRLLVL.

This chain connects TRBV7-2 to TRBJ1-5; possibly TRBD1 for D (6 bases). The CDR3 is 13 amino acids. Per the germline V gene, CDR1 is SGHTA and CDR2 is FQGNSA. Trimming stripped 5 bases from V and 6 bases from J, with 11 bases between. The CDR3: CASSTQGRQPQHF. CDR3 DNA: TGTGCCAGCAGCACACAGGGACGTCAGCCCCAGCATTTT. Supplemented by reference TRBV7-2 and TRBJ1-5, the full variable domain reads GAGVSQSPSNKVTEKGKDVELRCDPISGHTALYWYRQSLGQGLEFLIYFQGNSAPDKSGLPSDRFSAERTGGSVSTLTIQRTQQEDSAVYLCASSTQGRQPQHFGDGTRLSIL.

CDR3 DNA sequence: TGCGCCAGCAGTGAGTCTGCCGGAGGAATCTACAATGAGCAGTTCTTC. This gives the protein CASSESAGGIYNEQFF. The V call is TRBV10-1, the J call TRBJ2-1, with D perhaps matching TRBD2 (5 bases). The CDR3 runs to 16 residues. The V end lost 0 bases, the J end lost 3 bases, and 12 bases lay between the germline ends. Germline CDR1 WNHNN, CDR2 SYGVQD (reference sequence).

The rearrangement links TRBV6-5 to TRBJ1-1, with D possibly TRBD1 on 6 matching bases. CDR3 size: 15 residues. The germline CDR1 and CDR2 sequences are MNHEY and SVGAGI. V lost 2 bases and J lost 0, with 10 bases in between. The CDR3 DNA is TGTGCCAGCAGTTACAAGGGGGTAATGAACACTGAAGCTTTCTTT. Translation: CASSYKGVMNTEAFF.

The J gene is TRBJ1-1, the V gene TRBV29-1; unclear D gene. From germline, CDR1 is SQVTM and CDR2 ANQGSEA. CDR3 length: 12 amino acids. V was pared by 4 bases and J by 4 bases, with 10 bases between. The CDR3 sequence: CSVVMALTEAFF. CDR3 nucleotide sequence: TGCAGCGTTGTAATGGCCCTCACTGAAGCTTTCTTT.

The genes are TRBV29-1 and TRBJ2-7; a possible D gene is TRBD2 (5 bases). Per germline, CDR1 SQVTM and CDR2 ANQGSEA. The V and J ends lost 2 bases and 0 bases respectively, with 8 bases between them. This CDR3 has 13 amino acids. CDR3 nucleotide sequence: TGCAGCGTTGAACGGGGTAGCTCCTACGAGCAGTACTTC. The encoded protein is CSVERGSSYEQYF.

The chain employs TRBV9 and TRBJ2-2; 9 bases fit TRBD1. V lost 3 bases and J lost 13; bases outside the gene matches: 4. Germline V gene data show CDR1 as SGDLS and CDR2 as YYNGEE. There are 12 residues in the CDR3. The CDR3 bases are TGTGCCAGCAGCGAGGGACAGGGATGGCTGTTTTTT. Its protein is CASSEGQGWLFF.

The chain recombines TRBV7-8 with TRBJ1-5; the D is unclear. Trimming shortened V by 5 bases and J by 5 bases, and 19 bases separated the two germline ends. From germline, CDR1 is SGHVS and CDR2 FQNEAQ. This CDR3 has 16 amino acids. The CDR3 reads CASSLSKGGNYQPQHF. DNA of the CDR3: TGTGCCAGCAGCCTCTCGAAGGGCGGGAATTATCAGCCCCAGCATTTT. The full variable domain, rest sourced from reference TRBV7-8 and TRBJ1-5, is GAGVSQSPRYKVAKRGQDVALRCDPISGHVSLFWYQQALGQGPEFLTYFQNEAQLDKSGLPSDRFFAERPEGSVSTLKIQRTQQEDSAVYLCASSLSKGGNYQPQHFGDGTRLSIL.